This T cell receptor (beta chain) came from a study of blood T cell repertoires in COVID-19. Those enrolled in Seattle joined during active infection and were followed longitudinally afterward. Per the original data handling: Quantification of nucleated cells was approximated via reference gene primer amplification. This table comes from immunoSEQ multiplex PCR, and its TCRdb copy is limited to in-frame clones, with some not included. D and trimming come from the DNA, and the V and J calls and clone size come from that table. The sample lists some 76,000 clones, 80% occurring once. The sample comprised peripheral blood. The TCR originated in a man aged 45-65 years with COVID-19, enrolled during active disease.

The chain's CDR3 is CASSAGLAEGYEQYF. The CDR3 DNA reads TGTGCCAGCAGCGCCGGACTAGCGGAGGGCTACGAGCAGTACTTC. The chain links TRBV9 to TRBJ2-7; 10 bases line up with TRBD2. Looked up from germline, CDR1 is SGDLS and CDR2 is YYNGEE. V shed 3 bases, J shed 3 bases, and the junction held 6 bases outside the gene matches. The CDR3 contains 15 residues.